The present T cell receptor (beta chain) was sequenced within a study of blood T cell repertoires in COVID-19 (dated by TCRdb to the early 2020s). With respect to the entire study: The collaborator samples originated in the United States, Italy and Spain and spanned the acute and convalescent phases of COVID-19. Deeply sampled blood TCRbeta repertoires from subjects exposed to, actively infected with, or recovered from COVID-19 were included in the dataset. Where available, HLA class I and class II types were taken from metadata supplied by the sample provider and were not determined by assay-based typing. The repertoires were released in a freely available public database meant as a resource for research on the immune response to SARS-CoV-2. The prospective study material was composed of cDNA or gDNA derived from T cells, B-cell-depleted T cells, or PBMCs. Samples were obtained from the ongoing ImmuneRACE study (first 160 participants) and from 1,254 subjects provided by 6 global collaborators. Nearly every sample came with metadata listing a de-identified subject ID, COVID-19 status, age in years and sex.

Worth noting for this clone: Its specific antigen is unknown. Base-call qualities are not available, and no considerably larger clone is one nucleotide away.

Overall results and qualifications from the work: Clinical and demographic metadata were provided uncurated, with the amount varying by source and participant.

One collaborating source in Seattle enrolled patients while the patients were actively infected and followed the patients over time throughout the course of disease. Whole blood was collected in K2EDTA tubes by collaborating institutions according to the institutions' own protocols. For TCRbeta analysis, collaborators shipped samples in one of three forms: frozen whole blood, isolated PBMCs, or DNA extracted from either of those sample types. CDR1 and CDR2, looked up from the germline V gene, are SNHLY and FYNNEI. Deletion took 7 bases off V and 3 bases off J, with a span of 12 bases between the germline ends. Counted from cysteine to phenylalanine, this CDR3 has 14 amino acids. CDR3 DNA only is kept here, 42 bases in frame from base 1. The immunoSEQ Assay, a bias-controlled multiplex PCR, was used to amplify TCRbeta CDR3 regions from genomic DNA. In the paper's pipeline: The number of nucleated cells in each sample was estimated from the amplification of reference gene primers within the assay. Sequence reads were collapsed and filtered to measure the absolute abundance of every unique TCRbeta CDR3 rearrangement. For each sample, productive Simpson clonality was calculated as the square root of Simpson's diversity index across productive rearrangements. Entries here come from immuneACCESS through TCRdb and include only in-frame sequences with V and J called. Some clones fail to appear in such tables; in the studies checked, an unresolved V gene covers under half of the shortfall, and the cause of the remainder is unknown. V and J calls and clone size are copied from that table; D and trimming were computed from the DNA. Across this sample there are about 180,000 clones, with around 85% seen only once. Approximately 18% of the sample is held by the ten biggest clonotypes.

The specimen sequenced was peripheral blood. This receptor was obtained from a person aged 65 to 85 with COVID-19, enrolled during active disease. The chain joins TRBV2 to TRBJ1-4, with a tentative D gene TRBD1 over 6 matching bases. CDR3 reads: CASNIGGSNEKLFF. The sequenced DNA: TGTGCCAGCAATATAGGGGGATCTAATGAAAAACTGTTTTTT.